This is a list of T cell receptor beta chains from one sample in a study of cytomegalovirus exposure and HLA in healthy donors. Sequencing used immunoSEQ multiplex PCR; TCRdb keeps in-frame clones, though not all of them. The sample shows about 130,000 clones, roughly 78% of them seen only once. Sequenced sample: PBMCs. These receptors came from a man younger than 45 in good health and CMV-seronegative. CDR3s leave out the opening cysteine and the closing phenylalanine or tryptophan. The order of the fields is V gene, J gene, CDR3 protein.

TRBV28,TRBJ2-7,ASSLRQGPYEQY
TRBV7-2,TRBJ2-1,ASSTTGLATSYNEQF
TRBV15,TRBJ2-7,ATSRGGGQRYEQY
TRBV7-6,TRBJ2-3,ASSLGLGGDTQY
TRBV7-2,TRBJ2-3,ASSSLGLGSTDTQY
TRBV29-1,TRBJ2-7,SVGLRLAGSYEQY
TRBV4-1,TRBJ2-3,ASSQEGTSGGSTDTQY
TRBV7-9,TRBJ2-7,ASSSGAGEQY
TRBV5-1,TRBJ2-2,ASSKIAGSNTGELF
TRBV18,TRBJ1-2,ASSAGLPSPGNYGYT
TRBV7-9,TRBJ2-3,ASSLPRQGVSTDTQY
TRBV15,TRBJ2-1,ATSRPGLANNEQF
TRBV5-4,TRBJ1-1,ASSSKTGGEAF
TRBV7-9,TRBJ2-5,ASSLLAGGIGTQY
TRBV29-1,TRBJ1-2,SVETYQNRGYGYT
TRBV4-3,TRBJ2-1,ASSPGVSYNEQF
TRBV5-1,TRBJ2-3,ASSSPREGWTDTQY
TRBV27,TRBJ1-1,ASSREGDTEAF
TRBV29-1,TRBJ1-4,SVGPGNEKLF
TRBV28,TRBJ1-5,ASNGAGRPQH
TRBV4-2,TRBJ1-1,ASRGDSSSSTEAF
TRBV28,TRBJ2-5,ASTSGGRRVDQETQY
TRBV30,TRBJ1-2,AWSGMTRHNYGYT
TRBV25-1,TRBJ2-5,ASSDQRGGQETQY
TRBV6-1,TRBJ1-6,ASSEGSSYNSPLH
TRBV5-1,TRBJ2-1,ASSPLAGEGNEQF
TRBV6-1,TRBJ2-7,ASSESGYLHEQY
TRBV2,TRBJ1-1,ASSEDSHMNTEAF
TRBV5-1,TRBJ1-2,ASSAAEGAGGYT
TRBV29-1,TRBJ2-7,SVGASGGTEQY
TRBV7-2,TRBJ1-2,ASSLDSYGYT